This T cell receptor (beta chain) was retrieved from a study of CD8+CD57+ T cells in acquired aplastic anemia. Genomic DNA provided the template from which TCR beta VDJ and CDR3 profiles were obtained. One entry per CDR3 protein, called by TCRdb with MiXCR from the reads. The sample yields 260,000 or so distinct CDR3 sequences, roughly 80% seen once. The CDR3 totals 18 residues. Germline lookup yields CDR1 LNHNV and CDR2 YYDKDF (reference sequence). It was patients with CD8+CD57+ cell expansion by flow cytometry who were chosen for sequencing. This clonotype was obtained from a human donor with aplastic anemia. V gene TRBV15 combines with J gene TRBJ2-7, with D possibly TRBD1 on 7 matching bases. Sample: sorted CD4+, CD8+, or CD8+CD57+ T cells (not recorded which) from PBMCs. The CDR3 sequence is CASSTHPGGTAPSYEQYV. CDR3 DNA sequence: TGTGCCAGCAGCACTCATCCGGGCGGGACAGCCCCTTCCTACGAGCAGTACGTC.